Listed below are T cell receptor beta chains from one sample, sequenced in a study of Ad26.COV2.S vaccination and SARS-CoV-2 variants. Data came from immunoSEQ multiplex PCR; TCRdb stores just in-frame clones and leaves some out. This sample has about 400,000 clones, with around 91% found just once. The sequencing used peripheral blood, collected in a trial of Ad26.COV2.S vaccine versus placebo. Source of these receptors: a person between 18 and 65 years old who received the Ad26.COV2.S COVID-19 vaccine or a placebo. Both conserved end residues are part of each CDR3. The D gene is left open where the match is weak. Only some rows state a clone size, as once, few, many or a class for expanded clones.

CDR3nt: TGTGCCAGCAGTGAAGTCGGGGGAGAATGGGAGACCCAGTACTTC; CDR3aa: CASSEVGGEWETQYF; abundance: NA; d_gene: NA; j_gene: TRBJ2-5; v_gene: TRBV6-1
CDR3nt: TGCGCCAGCAGTTGGCGGCAATCGTGGAACACTGAAGCTTTCTTT; CDR3aa: CASSWRQSWNTEAFF; abundance: NA; d_gene: NA; j_gene: TRBJ1-1; v_gene: TRBV4-1
CDR3nt: TGCAGTGCTAGTGGGGGACAGGGTGGTTTAGGCTATGGCTACACCTTC; CDR3aa: CSASGGQGGLGYGYTF; abundance: NA; d_gene: TRBD1; j_gene: TRBJ1-2; v_gene: TRBV20-1
CDR3nt: TGTGCCGAGGGGGCTGGAAGCAATCAGCCCCAGCATTTT; CDR3aa: CAEGAGSNQPQHF; abundance: NA; d_gene: TRBD1; j_gene: TRBJ1-5; v_gene: TRBV27
CDR3nt: TGTGCCAGCAGTTTATTCAGGGGCGATACGCAGTATTTT; CDR3aa: CASSLFRGDTQYF; abundance: once; d_gene: NA; j_gene: TRBJ2-3; v_gene: TRBV28
CDR3nt: TGTGCCACCAGCTCACGACTGGAGGTGAGCAATGAGCAGTTCTTC; CDR3aa: CATSSRLEVSNEQFF; abundance: NA; d_gene: NA; j_gene: TRBJ2-1; v_gene: TRBV15
CDR3nt: TGTGCCAGCAGCGTCAACACGGGGGGGTACGAGCAGTACTTC; CDR3aa: CASSVNTGGYEQYF; abundance: NA; d_gene: TRBD2; j_gene: TRBJ2-7; v_gene: TRBV9
CDR3nt: TGTGCCAGCAGTGAAGACAGGGCCTGGACTGAAGCTTTCTTT; CDR3aa: CASSEDRAWTEAFF; abundance: NA; d_gene: NA; j_gene: TRBJ1-1; v_gene: TRBV6-1
CDR3nt: TGTGCCAGCAGCCATAGATCACAAGTTACCCTTGCCTCCGAGCAGTACTTC; CDR3aa: CASSHRSQVTLASEQYF; abundance: NA; d_gene: NA; j_gene: TRBJ2-7; v_gene: TRBV7-6
CDR3nt: TGCAGTGCTAGAATCGATGAGCAGTTCTTC; CDR3aa: CSARIDEQFF; abundance: NA; d_gene: NA; j_gene: TRBJ2-1; v_gene: TRBV20-1
CDR3nt: TGTGCCAGCAGCTCGGGGAGTAACACCGGGGAGCTGTTTTTT; CDR3aa: CASSSGSNTGELFF; abundance: NA; d_gene: NA; j_gene: TRBJ2-2; v_gene: TRBV5-4
CDR3nt: TGTGCCTGGGGGACCGATGAAAAACTGTTTTTT; CDR3aa: CAWGTDEKLFF; abundance: once; d_gene: NA; j_gene: TRBJ1-4; v_gene: TRBV30
CDR3nt: TGTGCCAGCAGTTTAGCGGGAGGTAGCACAGATACGCAGTATTTT; CDR3aa: CASSLAGGSTDTQYF; abundance: NA; d_gene: TRBD2; j_gene: TRBJ2-3; v_gene: TRBV28
CDR3nt: TGCGCCAGCAGCCAAGCGGCGGACGCCTACGAGCAGTACTTC; CDR3aa: CASSQAADAYEQYF; abundance: NA; d_gene: NA; j_gene: TRBJ2-7; v_gene: TRBV4-3
CDR3nt: TGTGCCAGCAGCTCAGGGCATCGACTTGAAGCTTTCTTT; CDR3aa: CASSSGHRLEAFF; abundance: NA; d_gene: NA; j_gene: TRBJ1-1; v_gene: TRBV2
CDR3nt: TGTGCCAGCAGCCCAGACGGGGGTGAGCAGTTCTTC; CDR3aa: CASSPDGGEQFF; abundance: once; d_gene: NA; j_gene: TRBJ2-1; v_gene: TRBV5-5
CDR3nt: TGTGCCAGCAGTACGGACAGGGGTGACTATGGCTACACCTTC; CDR3aa: CASSTDRGDYGYTF; abundance: NA; d_gene: TRBD1; j_gene: TRBJ1-2; v_gene: TRBV2
CDR3nt: TGTGCCAGCAGAGGAGCTAACTATGGCTACACCTTC; CDR3aa: CASRGANYGYTF; abundance: NA; d_gene: NA; j_gene: TRBJ1-2; v_gene: TRBV28
CDR3nt: TGTGCCATCAGTGATTTTGAGGGGCTGGAGACCCAGTACTTC; CDR3aa: CAISDFEGLETQYF; abundance: NA; d_gene: NA; j_gene: TRBJ2-5; v_gene: TRBV10-3
CDR3nt: TGTGCCAGCAGCCAAGGTTGGGGAGCTCAAGAGACCCAGTACTTC; CDR3aa: CASSQGWGAQETQYF; abundance: NA; d_gene: NA; j_gene: TRBJ2-5; v_gene: TRBV14
CDR3nt: TGTGCCAGCAGTGAAGACAGGGGTAGTAGTAGCAATCAGCCCCAGCATTTT; CDR3aa: CASSEDRGSSSNQPQHF; abundance: NA; d_gene: TRBD1; j_gene: TRBJ1-5; v_gene: TRBV6-1
CDR3nt: TGTGCCAGTAGTATTGGAAGGGGCTCCTACAATGAGCAGTTCTTC; CDR3aa: CASSIGRGSYNEQFF; abundance: once; d_gene: NA; j_gene: TRBJ2-1; v_gene: TRBV19
CDR3nt: TGTGCCAGCAGCTTGGGGACAGTCCGTAACATTCAGTACTTC; CDR3aa: CASSLGTVRNIQYF; abundance: NA; d_gene: TRBD1; j_gene: TRBJ2-4; v_gene: TRBV7-2
CDR3nt: TGTGCCAGCAGCTTAATGACTAGCGGGAGCTATGAGCAGTTCTTC; CDR3aa: CASSLMTSGSYEQFF; abundance: NA; d_gene: TRBD2; j_gene: TRBJ2-1; v_gene: TRBV7-9
CDR3nt: TGTGCCAGCAGCTTAGGGATAGGCACTGAAGCTTTCTTT; CDR3aa: CASSLGIGTEAFF; abundance: NA; d_gene: NA; j_gene: TRBJ1-1; v_gene: TRBV11-3
CDR3nt: TGTGCCAGCAGTTACGTGCGGGGGAGCACCTACTATGGCTACACCTTC; CDR3aa: CASSYVRGSTYYGYTF; abundance: NA; d_gene: NA; j_gene: TRBJ1-2; v_gene: TRBV6-2/TRBV6-3
CDR3nt: TGCGCCAGCAGCTTGGCCAGCTCTGGAAACACCATATATTTT; CDR3aa: CASSLASSGNTIYF; abundance: NA; d_gene: NA; j_gene: TRBJ1-3; v_gene: TRBV5-1
CDR3nt: TGTGCCAGCAGCTTAGGCGGGAGAGGAGATACGCAGTATTTT; CDR3aa: CASSLGGRGDTQYF; abundance: NA; d_gene: TRBD2; j_gene: TRBJ2-3; v_gene: TRBV11-2
CDR3nt: TGTGCCTGGAGTCTGTCCCGGGCGGGAAGAGAGACCCAGTACTTC; CDR3aa: CAWSLSRAGRETQYF; abundance: NA; d_gene: NA; j_gene: TRBJ2-5; v_gene: TRBV30
CDR3nt: TGTGCCAGCAGTTTCGAGGGAAATCGCGAGCAGTACTTC; CDR3aa: CASSFEGNREQYF; abundance: medium-sized; d_gene: NA; j_gene: TRBJ2-7; v_gene: TRBV6-2/TRBV6-3
CDR3nt: TGCGCCAGCAGCCATGGGCCGCGGGACACTTATAATTCACCCCTCCACTTT; CDR3aa: CASSHGPRDTYNSPLHF; abundance: NA; d_gene: NA; j_gene: TRBJ1-6; v_gene: TRBV4-1
CDR3nt: TGTGCCAGCAGCGCCACTAGGACAGGGAGAGAGACCCAGTACTTC; CDR3aa: CASSATRTGRETQYF; abundance: once; d_gene: TRBD1; j_gene: TRBJ2-5; v_gene: TRBV7-9
CDR3nt: TGCAGCGTTGAAGATCGGGTAGCGGGAGTGCCCTACAATGAGCAGTTCTTC; CDR3aa: CSVEDRVAGVPYNEQFF; abundance: NA; d_gene: TRBD2; j_gene: TRBJ2-1; v_gene: TRBV29-1
CDR3nt: TGTGCCAGCACCCGACAGGGAGGTGGCTACACCTTC; CDR3aa: CASTRQGGGYTF; abundance: NA; d_gene: TRBD1; j_gene: TRBJ1-2; v_gene: TRBV6-5
CDR3nt: TGTGCCAGTCTGAATCGGGGGACAGGCACCTCTGGGGCCAACGTCCTGACTTTC; CDR3aa: CASLNRGTGTSGANVLTF; abundance: NA; d_gene: TRBD1; j_gene: TRBJ2-6; v_gene: TRBV19
CDR3nt: TGTGCCAGCAGTAGTTCAGGGGGCCCTTCCACAGATACGCAGTATTTT; CDR3aa: CASSSSGGPSTDTQYF; abundance: NA; d_gene: TRBD1; j_gene: TRBJ2-3; v_gene: TRBV2
CDR3nt: TGTGCCATCAGTGACGGGGGGACTAGCGGGAGAATGACCCAGTACTTC; CDR3aa: CAISDGGTSGRMTQYF; abundance: NA; d_gene: TRBD2; j_gene: TRBJ2-5; v_gene: TRBV10-3
CDR3nt: TGTGCCAGCAGTTTAGGGACCAGAAACATTCAGTACTTC; CDR3aa: CASSLGTRNIQYF; abundance: NA; d_gene: NA; j_gene: TRBJ2-4; v_gene: TRBV12-3/TRBV12-4
CDR3nt: TGTGCCACCAGCAGAGACCGTAAGGGGGGCACAGATACGCAGTATTTT; CDR3aa: CATSRDRKGGTDTQYF; abundance: NA; d_gene: NA; j_gene: TRBJ2-3; v_gene: TRBV15
CDR3nt: TGCGCCAGCAGCTTGGATGTAGGAAACTCCTACAATGAGCAGTTCTTC; CDR3aa: CASSLDVGNSYNEQFF; abundance: once; d_gene: NA; j_gene: TRBJ2-1; v_gene: TRBV5-1
CDR3nt: TGCGCCAGCAGCCGCCTATCCCGGGACAAGGGGAATGAGCAGTTCTTC; CDR3aa: CASSRLSRDKGNEQFF; abundance: NA; d_gene: NA; j_gene: TRBJ2-1; v_gene: TRBV4-1
CDR3nt: TGTGCCTGGAGTGAAATAGCGGGTCATAATGAGCAGTTCTTC; CDR3aa: CAWSEIAGHNEQFF; abundance: NA; d_gene: TRBD2; j_gene: TRBJ2-1; v_gene: TRBV30
CDR3nt: TGTGCCAGCAGCGTCGACAGAACCTACGAGCAGTACTTC; CDR3aa: CASSVDRTYEQYF; abundance: NA; d_gene: NA; j_gene: TRBJ2-7; v_gene: TRBV7-2
CDR3nt: TGCAGTGCTAGTCTCCGTCACGATAACTATGGCTACACCTTC; CDR3aa: CSASLRHDNYGYTF; abundance: NA; d_gene: NA; j_gene: TRBJ1-2; v_gene: TRBV20-1
CDR3nt: TGTGCCAGCAGCGTGACAGACAGGGCGGTCGATGGCTACACCTTC; CDR3aa: CASSVTDRAVDGYTF; abundance: NA; d_gene: TRBD1; j_gene: TRBJ1-2; v_gene: TRBV7-9
CDR3nt: TGTGCCAGCAGTAAAACGATCGACAGGGGCGAGCAGTACTTC; CDR3aa: CASSKTIDRGEQYF; abundance: NA; d_gene: TRBD1; j_gene: TRBJ2-7; v_gene: TRBV6-5
CDR3nt: TGTGCCACCAGTGACAAGGGGCTAAAGAAAGAGACCCAGTACTTC; CDR3aa: CATSDKGLKKETQYF; abundance: NA; d_gene: NA; j_gene: TRBJ2-5; v_gene: TRBV24-1
CDR3nt: TGTGCCATCTTAAGGGAGGGGGCCCTCACAGATACGCAGTATTTT; CDR3aa: CAILREGALTDTQYF; abundance: NA; d_gene: NA; j_gene: TRBJ2-3; v_gene: TRBV10-3